A single sample is the source of the 28 T cell receptor beta chains below, sequenced in a study of Ad26.COV2.S vaccination and SARS-CoV-2 variants. Only in-frame clones appear in the TCRdb table, and some are missing; sequencing was by immunoSEQ multiplex PCR. The data contain around 300,000 clones, 85% to 90% of them singletons. Treatment of the sample: about 20 received Ad26.COV2.S at low or high dose, single or two shots; 5 received placebo; per-sample allocation not given. All samples were drawn on day 63, counting from the first vaccine or placebo injection. The specimen was peripheral blood, collected in a trial of Ad26.COV2.S vaccine versus placebo. The receptors were sampled from a person aged 18-60 years who received the Ad26.COV2.S COVID-19 vaccine or a placebo.

The rearrangement links TRBV2 to TRBJ2-7; possibly TRBD2 for D (6 bases). CDR1 and CDR2 from the germline V gene are SNHLY and FYNNEI. Trimming took off 4 bases at V and 4 bases at J, with 11 bases between the two ends. This CDR3 contains 13 residues. The DNA of the CDR3 is TGTGCCAGCAGTGGACTAGAGTGGTACGAGCAGTACTTC. As protein: CASSGLEWYEQYF.

The CDR3 here is CASSSRQGLPGNTIYF. CDR3 nucleotide sequence: TGTGCCAGCAGCTCACGACAGGGATTGCCTGGAAACACCATATATTTT. This chain uses TRBV11-1 with TRBJ1-3, with 7 bases aligning to TRBD1. The V gene's germline CDR1 is SGHAT and CDR2 FQDESV (reference sequence). This CDR3 has 16 residues. The junction had 8 bases not matched to a gene; V was cut back by 4 bases and J by 2 bases. Full variable domain (remainder filled in from reference TRBV11-1 and TRBJ1-3): EAEVAQSPRYKITEKSQAVAFWCDPISGHATLYWYRQILGQGPELLVQFQDESVVDDSQLPKDRFSAERLKGVDSTLKIQPAELGDSAMYLCASSSRQGLPGNTIYFGEGSWLTVV.

The table lists this clone with a count of one. This chain uses TRBV2 with TRBJ1-1, with D uncertain. Germline loops: CDR1 SNHLY, CDR2 FYNNEI. The V and J ends lost 4 bases and 1 base respectively, with 7 bases between them. The CDR3 sequence is 13 residues long. This CDR3 is CASSAGRNTEAFF. For the CDR3, the DNA is TGTGCCAGCAGTGCCGGGAGGAACACTGAAGCTTTCTTT. Based on the CDR3 plus reference TRBV2 and TRBJ1-1, the full variable domain is EPEVTQTPSHQVTQMGQEVILRCVPISNHLYFYWYRQILGQKVEFLVSFYNNEISEKSEIFDDQFSVERPDGSNFTLKIRSTKLEDSAMYFCASSAGRNTEAFFGQGTRLTVV.

The genes are TRBV28 and TRBJ1-5, with TRBD1 identical over 8 bases. The CDR3 is made up of 16 amino acids. Germline lookup yields CDR1 MDHEN and CDR2 SYDVKM. Trimming took 3 bases from V and 6 from J; bases not matched to a gene: 10. The CDR3 here is CASSFADRGAGQPQHF. CDR3 bases: TGTGCCAGCAGTTTTGCAGACAGGGGAGCGGGTCAGCCCCAGCATTTT.

The CDR3 sequence: CASQDGYNSPLHF. DNA of the CDR3: TGTGCCAGTCAAGACGGGTATAATTCACCCCTCCACTTT. V is TRBV19 and J is TRBJ1-6; D is uncertain. Germline V gene lookup returns CDR1 LNHDA and CDR2 SQIVND (reference sequence). The CDR3 is made up of 13 amino acids. The ends were cut back, 8 bases at V and 4 bases at J, with 9 bases in the middle.

The chain uses TRBV28 and TRBJ1-5, with D hard to call. This CDR3 is built from 14 residues. Per the germline V gene, CDR1 is MDHEN and CDR2 is SYDVKM. Deletions cut 7 bases from V and 4 bases from J, with 14 bases between. The CDR3 nucleotides are TGTGCCAGCATCGATGGAAGGTTTAATCAGCCCCAGCATTTT. Its translation: CASIDGRFNQPQHF.

In this sample, this clone turned up once. The gene calls are TRBV6-5 and TRBJ2-7, with 9 positions matching TRBD1. CDR3 size: 15 residues. Germline V gene lookup returns CDR1 MNHEY and CDR2 SVGAGI. Trimming took 2 bases from V and 2 from J; bases not matched to a gene: 4. The CDR3 DNA is TGTGCCAGCAGTTACCGGACAGGGGAGACCTACGAGCAGTACTTC. Amino acids: CASSYRTGETYEQYF.

As to this clone: A much larger clone differs by one base, so this may be a read error. The V gene is TRBV19, the J gene TRBJ1-1; the match to TRBD1 covers 12 bases. CDR3 size: 15 residues. Unmatched junction bases numbered 5, after V lost 6 bases and J lost 3 bases. Germline CDR1 and CDR2: LNHDA and SQIVND (reference sequence). Here the CDR3 reads CASSGTGGRYTEAFF. The CDR3 DNA sequence: TGTGCCAGTAGCGGGACAGGGGGCCGGTACACTGAAGCTTTCTTT.

The chain couples TRBV5-3 to TRBJ2-1; a weak D match, TRBD2 (6 bases). TRBV5-3 is an open reading frame, and its role is uncertain. This CDR3 is built from 15 residues. Trimming removed 4 bases at V and 7 bases at J, with 18 bases between. CDR3: CARSPSETRWNEQFF. Written as DNA, the CDR3 is TGTGCCAGAAGCCCCTCAGAGACTAGGTGGAATGAGCAGTTCTTC.

About this clone: The identical CDR3 is also encoded by other nucleotide sequences in the sample. The chain uses TRBV28 and TRBJ2-7; D gene ambiguous. The CDR3 totals 13 residues. CDR1 and CDR2 from the germline V gene are MDHEN and SYDVKM. The V end was cut by 2 bases, the J end by 3 bases, with 8 bases between. The CDR3: CASSLRGGYEQYF. As DNA, the CDR3 is TGTGCCAGCAGTTTACGAGGCGGCTACGAGCAGTACTTC. The whole variable domain, filled in from reference TRBV28 and TRBJ2-7, reads DVKVTQSSRYLVKRTGEKVFLECVQDMDHENMFWYRQDPGLGLRLIYFSYDVKMKEKGDIPEGYSVSREKKERFSLILESASTNQTSMYLCASSLRGGYEQYFGPGTRLTVT.

The rearrangement uses TRBV9 and TRBJ2-6; D ambiguous. This CDR3 is built from 16 residues. Trimming took off 1 base at V and 0 bases at J, with 8 bases between the two ends. The germline V gene has CDR1 SGDLS and CDR2 YYNGEE. CDR3 nucleotide sequence: TGTGCCAGCAGCGTATTTCCCCGCTCTGGGGCCAACGTCCTGACTTTC. It encodes CASSVFPRSGANVLTF.

The chain combines TRBV6-5 with TRBJ2-1; 11 nucleotides match TRBD2. Unmatched junction bases numbered 5, after V lost 6 bases and J lost 4 bases. The germline CDR1 and CDR2 sequences are MNHEY and SVGAGI. CDR3 length: 15 residues. CDR3 protein: CASSPLAGGYNEQFF. DNA of the CDR3: TGTGCCAGCAGCCCCCTAGCGGGAGGTTACAATGAGCAGTTCTTC.

V usage is TRBV5-8 and J usage is TRBJ2-1; a possible D gene is TRBD1 (5 bases). Trimming cost V 8 bases and J 0 bases, with 21 bases left between them. Germline CDR1 and CDR2: SGHTS and YDEGEE. The CDR3 has 17 residues. The CDR3 nucleotides are TGTGCCAGTCTCATACTACTGACAGAGAGCTCCTACAATGAGCAGTTCTTC. Its protein is CASLILLTESSYNEQFF.

The genes are TRBV19 and TRBJ2-7; TRBD1 matches 7 bases. This CDR3 is 15 amino acids long. The V segment lost 5 bases and the J segment 2 bases; nucleotides outside the gene matches: 9. Germline lookup yields CDR1 LNHDA and CDR2 SQIVND (reference sequence). For the CDR3, the DNA is TGTGCCAGTAGTTTAAAGACAGGGTTAGCCTACGAGCAGTACTTC. The encoded protein is CASSLKTGLAYEQYF.

The CDR3 region has the DNA TGCGCCAGCAGTGCCCTAGGAGGGCGGTTCACAGATACGCAGTATTTT. This encodes CASSALGGRFTDTQYF. The gene calls are TRBV10-2 and TRBJ2-3; perhaps TRBD2 as D (6 bases). Germline CDR1 is WSHSY and CDR2 is SAAADI. Trimming removed 4 bases at V and 2 bases at J, with 16 bases between. The CDR3 extends over 16 amino acids.

The rearrangement joins TRBV5-1 to TRBJ1-1, with 8 nucleotides matching TRBD1. The CDR3 consists of 14 residues. Unmatched junction bases numbered 7, after V lost 4 bases and J lost 5 bases. Germline lookup yields CDR1 SGHRS and CDR2 YFSETQ. The CDR3 protein is CASSLTTGGTEAFF. As DNA, the CDR3 is TGCGCCAGCAGCCTTACTACAGGGGGAACTGAAGCTTTCTTT.

The V call is TRBV19, the J call TRBJ1-1; 8 bases line up with TRBD1. Per germline, CDR1 LNHDA and CDR2 SQIVND (reference sequence). CDR3 length equals 14 residues. Unmatched junction bases numbered 10, after V lost 7 bases and J lost 6 bases. The CDR3 reads CASTYRGDASEAFF. The CDR3 DNA is TGTGCCAGTACCTACAGGGGGGACGCCTCTGAAGCTTTCTTT.

The chain carries TRBV28 and TRBJ2-5; no clear D. Between the trimmed V and J ends, which lost 3 bases and 2 bases, there was a span of 10 bases. CDR3 size: 14 residues. The germline V gene encodes CDR1 MDHEN and CDR2 SYDVKM. The CDR3 bases are TGTGCCAGCAGTTTGCAGAACTCACAAGAGACCCAGTACTTC. Protein: CASSLQNSQETQYF.

The CDR3 DNA follows: TGTGCCAGTACCCAAGCGGGGGGCCGAAGCTCCTACAATGAGCAGTTCTTC. Its translation is CASTQAGGRSSYNEQFF. The rearrangement uses TRBV19 and TRBJ2-1; 9 nucleotides match TRBD2. CDR1 and CDR2 from the germline V gene are LNHDA and SQIVND (reference sequence). The CDR3 totals 17 residues. The V gene end was trimmed by 7 bases and the J gene end by 0 bases; junction bases not matched to a gene: 10.

This clone appeared once. V is TRBV30 and J is TRBJ2-5; D possibly matches TRBD1 or TRBD2 (5 bases each). The CDR3 length is 15 residues. CDR1 is GTSNPN and CDR2 is SVGIG in the germline V gene (reference sequence). Between the trimmed V and J ends, which lost 0 bases and 4 bases, there was a span of 15 bases. The CDR3 loop is CAWSVRGTQRETQYF. The CDR3 DNA is TGTGCCTGGAGTGTACGAGGGACGCAGCGAGAGACCCAGTACTTC.

This sequence joins TRBV2 and TRBJ1-1; tentatively, D is TRBD1 (5 bases). Germline CDR1 and CDR2: SNHLY and FYNNEI. Trimming cost V 3 bases and J 5 bases, with 13 bases left between them. The CDR3 contains 14 residues. Here the CDR3 reads CASSDQGGRTEAFF. The CDR3, as DNA: TGTGCCAGCAGTGATCAGGGAGGGAGAACTGAAGCTTTCTTT.

The V gene is TRBV27, the J gene TRBJ2-1; D gene ambiguous. The CDR3 consists of 14 residues. The germline V and J ends were trimmed by 0 bases and 4 bases, with 7 bases remaining between them. Germline V gives CDR1 MNHEY, CDR2 SMNVEV (reference sequence). The CDR3 sequence is CASSLSSRYNEQFF. The CDR3, as DNA: TGTGCCAGCAGTTTATCTTCCCGGTACAATGAGCAGTTCTTC.

The J gene is TRBJ1-2, the V gene TRBV18; D is possibly TRBD1 (6 bases). The CDR3 covers 14 residues. Germline loops: CDR1 KGHSH, CDR2 LQKENI. Trimming stripped 3 bases from V and 3 bases from J, with 11 bases between. CDR3 nucleotide sequence: TGTGCCAGCTCACCTTCGGGGGGCGACTATGGCTACACCTTC. This codes for CASSPSGGDYGYTF.

The table lists this clone with a count of one. This chain links TRBV5-1 with TRBJ1-1; weak D call: TRBD1 (5 bases). The germline V gene encodes CDR1 SGHRS and CDR2 YFSETQ. The CDR3 spans 16 residues. The V gene lost 0 bases and the J gene lost 6 bases, with 18 bases spanning the gap. CDR3 sequence (DNA): TGCGCCAGCAGCTTGGCCACGGGGGGGATTAGCGCTGAAGCTTTCTTT. This gives the protein CASSLATGGISAEAFF.

This rearrangement joins TRBV7-2 to TRBJ2-3; D unclear. The CDR3 contains 13 residues. The germline V gene has CDR1 SGHTA and CDR2 FQGNSA. V was shortened by 4 bases and J by 4 bases, with 9 bases between the two germline ends. The CDR3 sequence is CASSWLGADTQYF. For the CDR3, the DNA is TGTGCCAGCAGCTGGTTAGGTGCAGATACGCAGTATTTT.

The chain joins TRBV7-9 to TRBJ2-5, with D possibly TRBD1 on 6 matching bases. The length of the CDR3 is 15 residues. CDR1 is SEHNR and CDR2 is FQNEAQ in the germline V gene (reference sequence). The V gene lost 0 bases and the J gene lost 2 bases, with 10 bases spanning the gap. This CDR3 is CASSLAWTEQETQYF. The CDR3 DNA reads TGTGCCAGCAGCTTAGCTTGGACAGAACAAGAGACCCAGTACTTC.

The V gene is TRBV27, the J gene TRBJ2-3, with 9 bases aligning to TRBD1. The CDR3 is 16 residues long. From germline, CDR1 is MNHEY and CDR2 SMNVEV (reference sequence). The V and J ends lost 4 bases and 4 bases, in that order; junction bases with no gene match: 9. CDR3 sequence (DNA): TGTGCCAGCAGTTCCTTACAGGGGGCGATAGCAGATACGCAGTATTTT. Amino acids: CASSSLQGAIADTQYF.

This chain links TRBV28 with TRBJ2-7; TRBD2 aligns across 15 bases. This CDR3 comprises 19 residues. The junction had 11 bases not matched to a gene; V was cut back by 4 bases and J by 1 base. Germline CDR1 MDHEN, CDR2 SYDVKM. CDR3 bases: TGTGCCAGCAGTTCCTGGACTAGCGGGAGGGCCACCGCTTCCTACGAGCAGTACTTC. Protein sequence: CASSSWTSGRATASYEQYF.